This T cell receptor beta chain emerged from a study of CD8 T cells in Susac syndrome. Findings of the study overall: In total CD8+ repertoires, some 16 Susac-specific public clones were found, and in CD8+ TEMRA repertoires, roughly 5 were found.

Negative isolation yielded CD8+ and CD4+ T cells; FACS enriched TEMRA cells. Comments on this clonotype: Its specificity is unknown.

A quantity of about 0.45 to 1 ug RNA underwent reverse transcription using random hexamers. TCRdb reanalysed the immunoSEQ multiplex PCR reads using MiXCR and keeps one entry per CDR3 protein. This table has 50,000 to 55,000 distinct CDR3 sequences, approximately 95% appearing once. The sequenced material came from CD8+ T cells from PBMCs. The origin of this receptor is a human donor with Susac syndrome.

The CDR3 DNA is TGTGCCAGTAGTTGGACTAGTCCCCCCCAAGATACGCAGTATTTT. Translating it yields CASSWTSPPQDTQYF. This rearrangement joins TRBV19 to TRBJ2-3, with 7 bases lining up with TRBD2. CDR1 is LNHDA, CDR2 SQIVND, per germline (reference sequence). The CDR3 covers 15 residues. V trimming: 5 bases; J trimming: 5 bases; junction bases outside the gene matches: 10.